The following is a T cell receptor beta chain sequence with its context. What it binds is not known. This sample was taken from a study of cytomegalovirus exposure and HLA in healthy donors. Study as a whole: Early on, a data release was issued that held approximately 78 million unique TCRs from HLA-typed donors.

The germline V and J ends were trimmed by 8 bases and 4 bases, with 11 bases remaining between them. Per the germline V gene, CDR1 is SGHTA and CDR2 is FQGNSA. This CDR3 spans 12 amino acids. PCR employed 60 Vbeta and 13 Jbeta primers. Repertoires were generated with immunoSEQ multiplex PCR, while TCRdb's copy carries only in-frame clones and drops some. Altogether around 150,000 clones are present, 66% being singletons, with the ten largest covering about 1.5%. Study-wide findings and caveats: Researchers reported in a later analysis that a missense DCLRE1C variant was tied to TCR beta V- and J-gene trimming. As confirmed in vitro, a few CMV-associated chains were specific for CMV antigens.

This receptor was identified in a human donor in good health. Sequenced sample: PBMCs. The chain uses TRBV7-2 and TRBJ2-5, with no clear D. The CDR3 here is CASGLLGETQYF. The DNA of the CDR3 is TGTGCCAGCGGCCTTCTTGGAGAGACCCAGTACTTC. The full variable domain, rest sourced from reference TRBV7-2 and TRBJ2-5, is GAGVSQSPSNKVTEKGKDVELRCDPISGHTALYWYRQSLGQGLEFLIYFQGNSAPDKSGLPSDRFSAERTGGSVSTLTIQRTQQEDSAVYLCASGLLGETQYFGPGTRLLVL.